These 30 T cell receptor beta chains originate from one sample sequenced in a study of blood T cell repertoires in COVID-19 (dated by TCRdb to the early 2020s). Library preparation was by the immunoSEQ multiplex PCR assay. TCRdb limited this immuneACCESS table to in-frame rearrangements with V and J called. A share of clones is missing; checked studies link under half to unresolved V genes, and the rest is unexplained. Recorded for this sample are about 160,000 clones; about 83% of them occurred a single time. The ten largest make up roughly 13% of the sample. Sequenced: peripheral blood. The receptors here all came from a woman over 75 with acute or convalescent COVID-19.

The genes are TRBV2 and TRBJ1-1; the match to TRBD1 covers 7 bases. There are 12 residues in the CDR3. Looked up from germline, CDR1 is SNHLY and CDR2 is FYNNEI. V lost 6 bases to trimming and J lost 4 bases; unmatched junction nucleotides: 2. The CDR3 nucleotides are TGTGCCAGCAGGACAGGGCCCACTGAAGCTTTCTTT. Protein: CASRTGPTEAFF.

In this sample, this clone turned up once. The chain is built from TRBV7-6 and TRBJ2-5; D gene unclear. The CDR3 covers 15 residues. V lost 3 bases and J 2 bases, leaving 13 bases between the germline ends. Germline-derived CDR1 and CDR2 are SGHVS and FNYEAQ. CDR3: CASSFVVNSQETQYF. The CDR3 DNA reads as TGTGCCAGCAGCTTCGTAGTGAACAGTCAAGAGACCCAGTACTTC.

This clone was detected many times. J is TRBJ1-5 and V is TRBV6-5; D perhaps matches TRBD1 (5 bases). The V and J ends lost 4 bases and 5 bases respectively, with 12 bases between them. Per the germline V gene, CDR1 is MNHEY and CDR2 is SVGAGI. The CDR3 sequence is 14 residues long. The CDR3 region has the DNA TGTGCCAGCAGTTTAGGGTGGGGGGATCAGCCCCAGCATTTT. This sequence encodes CASSLGWGDQPQHF.

The chain carries TRBV6-4 and TRBJ2-4; TRBD2 matches 12 bases. Looked up from germline, CDR1 is MRHNA and CDR2 is SNTAGT. The CDR3 length is 15 residues. The V and J ends lost 10 bases and 7 bases, in that order; junction bases with no gene match: 11. The CDR3 loop is CATKTSGGASNIQYF. As DNA, the CDR3 is TGTGCCACCAAGACTAGCGGGGGCGCCTCCAACATTCAGTACTTC.

The rearrangement links TRBV25-1 to TRBJ1-6, with a possible D match to TRBD1 (5 bases). The V end lost 1 base, the J end lost 3 bases, and 10 bases lay between the germline ends. Germline lookup yields CDR1 MGHDK and CDR2 SYGVNS. This CDR3 is 16 amino acids long. CDR3: CASSEWGRGYNSPLHF. In DNA form, the CDR3 reads TGTGCCAGCAGTGAATGGGGTAGGGGCTATAATTCACCCCTCCACTTT.

The chain is built from TRBV6-1 and TRBJ1-1; the D gene is possibly TRBD1 (5 bases). The V end lost 3 bases, the J end lost 1 base, and 15 bases lay between the germline ends. Germline assignment: CDR1 MNHNS and CDR2 SASEGT. The CDR3 covers 16 residues. CDR3 DNA: TGTGCCAGCAGTGATCCCCCGGGACTCCGGAACACTGAAGCTTTCTTT. This gives the protein CASSDPPGLRNTEAFF.

The V gene is TRBV5-1, the J gene TRBJ2-5; possible D gene TRBD2, 5 bases. The CDR3 loop spans 14 amino acids. Germline loops: CDR1 SGHRS, CDR2 YFSETQ. Trimming stripped 1 base from V and 5 bases from J, with 12 bases between. The CDR3: CASSLSGSKETQYF. CDR3 sequence (DNA): TGCGCCAGCAGCTTGTCGGGGTCAAAGGAGACCCAGTACTTC.

The J gene is TRBJ2-7, the V gene TRBV7-9, with a tentative D call TRBD1 (6 bases). The CDR3 is made up of 15 amino acids. V shed 5 bases and J shed 0 bases, with 14 bases lying between them. The germline gives CDR1 SEHNR, CDR2 FQNEAQ (reference sequence). In DNA form, the CDR3 reads TGTGCCAGCAGCGGGGGCGGCAAAACCTCCTACGAGCAGTACTTC. Translation: CASSGGGKTSYEQYF.

The V call is TRBV28, the J call TRBJ2-5, with no clear D. This CDR3 has 15 amino acids. Germline-derived CDR1 and CDR2 are MDHEN and SYDVKM. The V and J ends lost 5 bases and 4 bases respectively, with 17 bases between them. CDR3 nucleotides: TGTGCCAGCAGTGCAACACTACCTTCGGGAGAGACCCAGTACTTC. It encodes CASSATLPSGETQYF.

The chain combines TRBV28 with TRBJ1-1, with D possibly being TRBD1 (6 bases). Germline values: CDR1 MDHEN, CDR2 SYDVKM. Between the trimmed V and J ends, which lost 7 bases and 4 bases, there was a span of 16 bases. CDR3 length: 14 residues. The CDR3 protein is CASTLDRIPTEAFF. The CDR3 nucleotides read TGTGCCAGCACCCTTGACAGGATTCCCACTGAAGCTTTCTTT.

Comment on this clone: Additional DNA sequences in this sample encode the identical CDR3. The chain couples TRBV7-8 to TRBJ1-1; TRBD1 agrees at 8 bases. The V gene end was trimmed by 2 bases and the J gene end by 4 bases; junction bases not matched to a gene: 0. CDR3 size: 13 residues. CDR1 is SGHVS and CDR2 is FQNEAQ in the germline V gene. Here the CDR3 DNA reads TGTGCCAGCAGCTTAACAGGGGGCACTGAAGCTTTCTTT. It is translated as CASSLTGGTEAFF.

V and J are TRBV6-5 and TRBJ2-7; 12 bases fit TRBD1. After removal of 6 bases from V and 6 bases from J, the junction contained 3 bases not matched to a gene. The CDR3 sequence is 13 residues long. From germline, CDR1 is MNHEY and CDR2 SVGAGI. CDR3 nucleotides: TGTGCCAGCAGGGGACAGGGGGCTGGCGAGCAGTACTTC. Translated, it gives CASRGQGAGEQYF.

Only a few counts were recorded for this clone. The V and J genes are TRBV30 and TRBJ1-4; 7 bases fit TRBD1. The CDR3 covers 17 residues. Germline V CDR1 and CDR2: GTSNPN, SVGIG (reference sequence). V dropped 1 base and J dropped 0; count of bases not matched to a gene: 8. CDR3 region: CAWSGIPGQPTNEKLFF. In nucleotides, the CDR3 is TGTGCCTGGAGTGGGATCCCGGGACAGCCAACTAATGAAAAACTGTTTTTT.

The chain joins TRBV5-4 to TRBJ1-3; D possibly corresponds to TRBD1 (6 bases). The CDR3 spans 16 residues. Germline-derived CDR1 and CDR2 are SGHNT and YYREEE (reference sequence). Trimming took off 4 bases at V and 4 bases at J, with 18 bases between the two ends. The CDR3 region has the DNA TGTGCCAGCAGCCCGGCTGGGGGGGCCGGCGGAAACACCATATATTTT. Translating it yields CASSPAGGAGGNTIYF.

This chain connects TRBV15 to TRBJ2-1; weak D call: TRBD1 (6 bases). V lost 0 bases to trimming and J lost 3 bases, with 12 bases between them. Per germline, CDR1 LNHNV and CDR2 YYDKDF (reference sequence). There are 16 residues in the CDR3. The CDR3: CATSRDQRTVYNEQFF. CDR3 sequence (DNA): TGTGCCACCAGCAGAGATCAAAGGACAGTCTACAATGAGCAGTTCTTC.

The rearrangement links TRBV18 to TRBJ2-5; D is possibly TRBD2 (6 bases). The germline V gene has CDR1 KGHSH and CDR2 LQKENI. CDR3 length: 14 amino acids. Trimming took 5 bases from V and 4 from J, leaving 14 bases between them. The DNA for the CDR3 is TGTGCCAGCTCATTAGCCCACGGGGGAGAGACCCAGTACTTC. It yields the protein CASSLAHGGETQYF. The full variable domain, its missing parts supplied by reference TRBV18 and TRBJ2-5, is NAGVMQNPRHLVRRRGQEARLRCSPMKGHSHVYWYRQLPEEGLKFMVYLQKENIIDESGMPKERFSAEFPKEGPSILRIQQVVRGDSAAYFCASSLAHGGETQYFGPGTRLLVL.

The chain employs TRBV6-6 and TRBJ2-7, with TRBD2 matching 7 bases. Germline loops: CDR1 MNHNY, CDR2 SVGAGI (reference sequence). The CDR3 has 13 amino acids. Trimming at V came to 7 bases and at J to 2 bases, leaving 5 bases not matched to a gene. CDR3 bases: TGTGCCAGCACCCGGACTAGTACCTACGAGCAGTACTTC. Encoded protein: CASTRTSTYEQYF.

The V call is TRBV7-6, the J call TRBJ2-2; D is possibly TRBD1 (5 bases). The CDR3 sequence is 14 residues long. In germline, CDR1 is SGHVS, CDR2 FNYEAQ. The V and J ends lost 5 bases and 5 bases respectively, with 12 bases between them. DNA for the CDR3: TGTGCCAGCAGCCCCCAGGGAAAGACCGGGGAGCTGTTTTTT. Its protein product is CASSPQGKTGELFF.

The table lists this clone with a count of one. This chain connects TRBV4-2 to TRBJ2-7; 7 bases agree with TRBD1. Germline V gene data show CDR1 as LGHNA and CDR2 as YNFKEQ. The ends lost 3 bases at V and 3 bases at J; junction bases unmatched: 17. The CDR3 is made up of 18 amino acids. The CDR3 here is CASSQQPSTGVTYYEQYF. The CDR3 nucleotides read TGTGCCAGCAGCCAGCAACCTAGTACAGGGGTGACCTACTACGAGCAGTACTTC.

The CDR3 bases are TGTGCCAGCAGGACGGGACAGTCCAACACCGGGGAGCTGTTTTTT. Its translation: CASRTGQSNTGELFF. The V and J genes are TRBV6-5 and TRBJ2-2; 7 nucleotides agree with TRBD1. CDR3 length: 15 amino acids. CDR1 and CDR2 from the germline V gene are MNHEY and SVGAGI. With V trimmed by 6 bases and J by 2 bases, 6 bases remained unmatched.

The gene calls are TRBV6-5 and TRBJ2-7; tentative D call: TRBD2 (5 bases). The germline V gene encodes CDR1 MNHEY and CDR2 SVGAGI. The CDR3 is made up of 15 amino acids. V lost 0 bases, J lost 3 bases, and 12 bases lay in between. DNA for the CDR3: TGTGCCAGCAGTTACTCTGAGGGTTACTTCTACGAGCAGTACTTC. It translates to CASSYSEGYFYEQYF.

This clone was observed a single time. V usage is TRBV7-9 and J usage is TRBJ2-1; 11 bases fit TRBD2. Trimming cost V 6 bases and J 0 bases; bases outside gene matches: 10. This CDR3 spans 18 amino acids. The germline V gene has CDR1 SEHNR and CDR2 FQNEAQ (reference sequence). CDR3 loop: CASRPGLAGRTSYNEQFF. The CDR3 bases are TGTGCCAGCAGACCCGGACTAGCGGGTAGAACCTCCTACAATGAGCAGTTCTTC.

This clone was seen a few times. The gene calls are TRBV9 and TRBJ2-1; TRBD2 is a possible D gene (6 bases). Trimming took off 0 bases at V and 8 bases at J, with 15 bases between the two ends. Germline lookup yields CDR1 SGDLS and CDR2 YYNGEE. This CDR3 has 15 residues. CDR3 in amino acids: CASSVGPLAGHEQFF. CDR3 nucleotide sequence: TGTGCCAGCAGCGTAGGCCCTTTGGCGGGACATGAGCAGTTCTTC.

The V gene is TRBV30, the J gene TRBJ1-4, with 7 bases lining up with TRBD1. Germline CDR1 and CDR2: GTSNPN and SVGIG (reference sequence). J lost 6 bases, V lost 3 bases, and 13 bases had no gene match. The CDR3 length is 16 residues. CDR3 bases: TGTGCCTGGAGCGTCAACCCAGGGGGTGTTCATGAAAAACTGTTTTTT. The encoded protein is CAWSVNPGGVHEKLFF.

The gene calls are TRBV7-2 and TRBJ2-5; D is uncertain. Germline V CDR1 and CDR2: SGHTA, FQGNSA. CDR3 length equals 13 residues. V lost 0 bases and J 9 bases, leaving 11 bases between the germline ends. The CDR3, as DNA: TGTGCCAGCAGCTTAGCCCTAGAAATGCCCCAGTACTTC. Protein: CASSLALEMPQYF. The full variable domain, rest sourced from reference TRBV7-2 and TRBJ2-5, is GAGVSQSPSNKVTEKGKDVELRCDPISGHTALYWYRQSLGQGLEFLIYFQGNSAPDKSGLPSDRFSAERTGGSVSTLTIQRTQQEDSAVYLCASSLALEMPQYFGPGTRLLVL.

The chain uses TRBV7-9 and TRBJ1-1, with a possible D match to TRBD1 (6 bases). V lost 5 bases to trimming and J lost 1 base, with 11 bases between them. This CDR3 contains 14 residues. CDR1 is SEHNR and CDR2 is FQNEAQ in the germline V gene (reference sequence). The DNA of the CDR3 is TGTGCCAGCAGCCCAAGGGGGAGGAACACTGAAGCTTTCTTT. This codes for CASSPRGRNTEAFF.

The chain is built from TRBV7-2 and TRBJ2-7; TRBD1 matches at 11 bases. V was pared by 1 base and J by 6 bases, with 5 bases of the junction left unmatched. This CDR3 has 15 residues. Germline-derived CDR1 and CDR2 are SGHTA and FQGNSA. CDR3 protein: CASSLGGTGGFEQYF. Here the CDR3 DNA reads TGTGCCAGCAGCTTAGGGGGGACAGGGGGATTCGAGCAGTACTTC.

This clone showed up just once. The chain couples TRBV3-1 (or the pseudogene TRBV3-2) to TRBJ2-1, with 9 bases matching TRBD2. Germline CDR1 LGHDT, CDR2 YNNKEL (reference sequence). This CDR3 has 16 residues. V was pared by 0 bases and J by 7 bases, with 7 bases of the junction left unmatched. The CDR3 loop reads CASSQEWAGGRNEQFF. The CDR3 DNA sequence: TGTGCCAGCAGCCAAGAGTGGGCGGGGGGGCGAAATGAGCAGTTCTTC.

The chain is built from TRBV7-9 and TRBJ1-3; possible D gene TRBD1, 6 bases. Trimming stripped 2 bases from V and 2 bases from J, with 10 bases between. Per the germline V gene, CDR1 is SEHNR and CDR2 is FQNEAQ (reference sequence). This CDR3 has 15 residues. CDR3 amino acids: CASSLFSGAGNTIYF. The CDR3 region has the DNA TGTGCCAGCAGCTTATTCTCAGGGGCTGGAAACACCATATATTTT.

The chain joins TRBV5-1 to TRBJ2-2; no clear D. Looked up from germline, CDR1 is SGHRS and CDR2 is YFSETQ. V shed 0 bases and J shed 4 bases, with 7 bases lying between them. The CDR3 loop spans 14 amino acids. CDR3 sequence reads: CASSLVPGTGELFF. Written as DNA, the CDR3 is TGCGCCAGCAGCTTGGTGCCGGGCACCGGGGAGCTGTTTTTT.